A selection of T cell receptor beta chains follows, all from one sample in a study of vaccination effects on CD4 cells after COVID-19. TCRdb's table, derived via immunoSEQ multiplex PCR, lists solely in-frame clones and lacks some. The table records approximately 28,000 clones, over 75% of them present only once. Antigens for these TCRs are unknown. This specimen was CD4+ T cells from PBMCs cultured with SARS-CoV-2 spike peptides, taken after COVID-19 vaccination. Receptors originate from a human donor who received a COVID-19 vaccine. Some clones in this sample may be carry-over from other donors' samples. The CDR3 runs from the conserved cysteine through the conserved F or W. D genes are given only for firm matches. For some rows the clone size is stated as once, few or many, or as a class when expanded; others skip it.

clone_size: NA; d_call: TRBD1; j_call: TRBJ1-6; v_call: TRBV19; cdr3_nt: TGTGCCACTCATCAGGGGGGCGGCGGAAGGGCCCTCCACTTT; cdr3_aa: CATHQGGGGRALHF
clone_size: NA; d_call: NA; j_call: TRBJ2-2; v_call: TRBV18; cdr3_nt: TGTGCCATACCACGCACGAACACCGGGGAGCTGTTTTTT; cdr3_aa: CAIPRTNTGELFF
clone_size: NA; d_call: TRBD1; j_call: TRBJ1-6; v_call: TRBV2; cdr3_nt: TGTGCCAGAAAGGACAGGGACAATTCACCCCTCCACTTT; cdr3_aa: CARKDRDNSPLHF
clone_size: few; d_call: NA; j_call: TRBJ1-1; v_call: TRBV6-1; cdr3_nt: TGTGCCAGCAGCCGACAGCGAGACACTGAAGCTTTCTTT; cdr3_aa: CASSRQRDTEAFF
clone_size: NA; d_call: NA; j_call: TRBJ2-3; v_call: TRBV5-4; cdr3_nt: TGTGCCAGCAGCTTGAAAACCGCGGGGGATACGCAGTATTTT; cdr3_aa: CASSLKTAGDTQYF
clone_size: NA; d_call: NA; j_call: TRBJ2-5; v_call: TRBV5-1; cdr3_nt: TGCGCCAGCAGCCCCGGGACGATCCTCCAAGAGACCCAGTACTTC; cdr3_aa: CASSPGTILQETQYF
clone_size: NA; d_call: NA; j_call: TRBJ2-3; v_call: TRBV5-1; cdr3_nt: TGCGCCAGCAGCCTACAGGACTCGCGCACAGATACGCAGTATTTT; cdr3_aa: CASSLQDSRTDTQYF
clone_size: NA; d_call: TRBD2; j_call: TRBJ2-5; v_call: TRBV5-6; cdr3_nt: TGTGCCAGCAGCTTGGCGGGTAGCGGGGGGAAAGAGACCCAGTACTTC; cdr3_aa: CASSLAGSGGKETQYF
clone_size: NA; d_call: NA; j_call: TRBJ1-1; v_call: TRBV5-4; cdr3_nt: TGTGCCAGCAGCTTATCCATGGGGGGCCAAGCTTTCTTT; cdr3_aa: CASSLSMGGQAFF
clone_size: NA; d_call: TRBD1; j_call: TRBJ1-5; v_call: TRBV27; cdr3_nt: TGTGCCAGCAGTACGACAGGGGATAGCAATCAGCCCCAGCATTTT; cdr3_aa: CASSTTGDSNQPQHF
clone_size: NA; d_call: NA; j_call: TRBJ2-6; v_call: TRBV12-5; cdr3_nt: TGTGCTAGTGGTTTGGACGACAGTGCTGGGGCCAACGTCCTGACTTTC; cdr3_aa: CASGLDDSAGANVLTF
clone_size: NA; d_call: NA; j_call: TRBJ1-6; v_call: TRBV23-1; cdr3_nt: TGCGCCAGCAGTCAACGGGTCCAGGACACTACCTTTCGGGGTAATTCACCCCTCCACTTT; cdr3_aa: CASSQRVQDTTFRGNSPLHF
clone_size: NA; d_call: TRBD1; j_call: TRBJ2-5; v_call: TRBV3-1/TRBV3-2; cdr3_nt: TGTGCCAGCAGCCTCAGGACAGGGGGCTCTGTCGAGACCCAGTACTTC; cdr3_aa: CASSLRTGGSVETQYF
clone_size: NA; d_call: NA; j_call: TRBJ2-5; v_call: TRBV7-2; cdr3_nt: TGTGCCAGCAGCATAACCGGGGAGACCCAGTACTTC; cdr3_aa: CASSITGETQYF
clone_size: NA; d_call: NA; j_call: TRBJ1-1; v_call: TRBV6-5; cdr3_nt: TGTGCCAGCAGAACTAAAAAGGAGACTGAAGCTTTCTTT; cdr3_aa: CASRTKKETEAFF
clone_size: once; d_call: TRBD1; j_call: TRBJ2-4; v_call: TRBV30; cdr3_nt: TGTGCCTGGAGTCGGGACAGAGGGGCTATTCAGTACTTC; cdr3_aa: CAWSRDRGAIQYF
clone_size: NA; d_call: NA; j_call: TRBJ2-3; v_call: TRBV20-1; cdr3_nt: TGCAGTGCTAGTTTCTCTGCTTTAGGAACAGATACGCAGTATTTT; cdr3_aa: CSASFSALGTDTQYF
clone_size: NA; d_call: NA; j_call: TRBJ1-5; v_call: TRBV6-5; cdr3_nt: TGTGCCAGCCACGACGTGGGGCAGCCCCAGCATTTT; cdr3_aa: CASHDVGQPQHF
clone_size: NA; d_call: NA; j_call: TRBJ1-1; v_call: TRBV5-1; cdr3_nt: TGCGCCAGCAGCTCCCGGGATCCGAGGACTGAAGCTTTCTTT; cdr3_aa: CASSSRDPRTEAFF
clone_size: once; d_call: NA; j_call: TRBJ1-5; v_call: TRBV6-1; cdr3_nt: TGTGCCAGCAGTGAATTTTGGGATCAGCCCCAGCATTTT; cdr3_aa: CASSEFWDQPQHF
clone_size: NA; d_call: NA; j_call: TRBJ2-1; v_call: TRBV27; cdr3_nt: TGTGCCAGCAGCCGTCCTGACCGACGCGAGCAGTTCTTC; cdr3_aa: CASSRPDRREQFF
clone_size: NA; d_call: NA; j_call: TRBJ2-4; v_call: TRBV25-1; cdr3_nt: TGTGCCAGCAGTGACGCGAGGAGGGGTAACATTCAGTACTTC; cdr3_aa: CASSDARRGNIQYF
clone_size: NA; d_call: TRBD2; j_call: TRBJ2-1; v_call: TRBV2; cdr3_nt: TGTGCCAGCAGAGGGACTAGAGGGTCAGGTGAGCAGTTCTTC; cdr3_aa: CASRGTRGSGEQFF
clone_size: NA; d_call: NA; j_call: TRBJ1-3; v_call: TRBV28; cdr3_nt: TGTGCCAGCAGTTACGGGAGCTCTGGAAACACCATATATTTT; cdr3_aa: CASSYGSSGNTIYF
clone_size: once; d_call: NA; j_call: TRBJ2-2; v_call: TRBV3-1/TRBV3-2; cdr3_nt: TGTGCCAGCAGCCGGGACCCCCCGAACACCGGGGAGCTGTTTTTT; cdr3_aa: CASSRDPPNTGELFF
clone_size: NA; d_call: NA; j_call: TRBJ1-4; v_call: TRBV30; cdr3_nt: TGTGCCTGGGGGCCGGGCCCCACAACTAATGAAAAACTGTTTTTT; cdr3_aa: CAWGPGPTTNEKLFF
clone_size: NA; d_call: TRBD2; j_call: TRBJ2-5; v_call: TRBV5-1; cdr3_nt: TGCGCCAGCAGCTCGAACCCCCTAGCGGGGGAAGAGACCCAGTACTTC; cdr3_aa: CASSSNPLAGEETQYF
clone_size: NA; d_call: TRBD2; j_call: TRBJ2-1; v_call: TRBV18; cdr3_nt: TGTGCCAGCTCTGGGACTAGCCGAGCTCTTGAGCAGTTCTTC; cdr3_aa: CASSGTSRALEQFF
clone_size: NA; d_call: NA; j_call: TRBJ1-3; v_call: TRBV4-2; cdr3_nt: TGTGCCAGCAGCCTCGCGATATCTGGAAACACCATATATTTT; cdr3_aa: CASSLAISGNTIYF
clone_size: NA; d_call: TRBD1; j_call: TRBJ1-2; v_call: TRBV7-2; cdr3_nt: TGTGCCAGCAGCTCACAGGGGAGGGATGGCTACACCTTC; cdr3_aa: CASSSQGRDGYTF
clone_size: NA; d_call: TRBD1; j_call: TRBJ1-2; v_call: TRBV6-6; cdr3_nt: TGTGCCAGCAGTTACGGACAGGGAGTTGGCTACACCTTC; cdr3_aa: CASSYGQGVGYTF
clone_size: few; d_call: TRBD1; j_call: TRBJ1-5; v_call: TRBV18; cdr3_nt: TGTGCCAGCTCACCAGGGACAGGGGGCTTAGATCAGCCCCAGCATTTT; cdr3_aa: CASSPGTGGLDQPQHF
clone_size: NA; d_call: TRBD2; j_call: TRBJ2-2; v_call: TRBV2; cdr3_nt: TGTGCCAGCAGTGAAAATCGGACTAGCGGGGGGGCCCTAGACACCGGGGAGCTGTTTTTT; cdr3_aa: CASSENRTSGGALDTGELFF
clone_size: NA; d_call: NA; j_call: TRBJ2-5; v_call: TRBV6-5; cdr3_nt: TGTGCCAGCAGCTGGGCGTTAGGCCCCCGGGAGACCCAGTACTTC; cdr3_aa: CASSWALGPRETQYF
clone_size: NA; d_call: TRBD1; j_call: TRBJ2-6; v_call: TRBV24-1; cdr3_nt: TGTGCCACCAGTGATGCCACAGGGGGTTTTGGGGCCAACGTCCTGACTTTC; cdr3_aa: CATSDATGGFGANVLTF